Below are 26 T cell receptor beta chains sequenced from a single sample in a study of blood T cell repertoires in COVID-19 (dated by TCRdb to about 2020). Libraries came from the immunoSEQ multiplex PCR assay. TCRdb obtained this table from immuneACCESS and retained in-frame rearrangements with V and J assigned. These tables miss some clones; where compared with another copy, unresolved V genes account for less than half of the shortfall, and the remainder is unexplained. The sample contains 330,000 or so clones, 89% of them found a single time. The ten top clones hold 3.9% of the sample. The sequencing input was peripheral blood. The receptor source for this set is a woman aged 55-70 years with COVID-19, enrolled during active disease.

The chain joins TRBV19 to TRBJ2-7; D ambiguous. Trimming removed 1 base at V and 1 base at J, with 5 bases between. Per the germline V gene, CDR1 is LNHDA and CDR2 is SQIVND (reference sequence). This CDR3 contains 13 residues. The CDR3 DNA sequence: TGTGCCAGTAGTATAGCCGCGTCCTACGAGCAGTACTTC. Its protein is CASSIAASYEQYF.

The chain uses TRBV5-1 and TRBJ1-2, with a tentative D call TRBD1 (6 bases). The CDR3 is made up of 18 amino acids. Germline CDR1 reads SGHRS; CDR2 reads YFSETQ. Trimming took 0 bases from V and 6 from J, leaving 24 bases between them. CDR3 protein: CASSLVAGETSIWDGYTF. Written as DNA, the CDR3 is TGCGCCAGCAGCTTGGTCGCAGGGGAAACATCTATCTGGGATGGCTACACCTTC.

J is TRBJ2-4 and V is TRBV15; D perhaps matches TRBD1 (7 bases). The germline V and J ends were trimmed by 0 bases and 1 base, with 10 bases remaining between them. Per germline, CDR1 LNHNV and CDR2 YYDKDF (reference sequence). The CDR3 covers 16 residues. The CDR3 sequence: CATSRDRGVAKNIQYF. DNA of the CDR3: TGTGCCACCAGCAGAGACAGGGGGGTGGCCAAAAACATTCAGTACTTC. Full variable domain (missing parts from reference TRBV15 and TRBJ2-4): DAMVIQNPRYQVTQFGKPVTLSCSQTLNHNVMYWYQQKSSQAPKLLFHYYDKDFNNEADTPDNFQSRRPNTSFCFLDIRSPGLGDTAMYLCATSRDRGVAKNIQYFGAGTRLSVL.

This clone came up once. The CDR3 DNA reads TGTGCCTGTCCGGGACAGGGGGTCTACGAGCAGTACTTC. Protein sequence: CACPGQGVYEQYF. The J gene is TRBJ2-7, the V gene TRBV30; 11 nucleotides agree with TRBD1. CDR3 length: 13 residues. Germline V lookup: CDR1 GTSNPN, CDR2 SVGIG (reference sequence). V was clipped by 6 bases and J by 3 bases; unmatched bases: 4.

V is TRBV27 and J is TRBJ2-2; TRBD1 might be the D (6 bases). The CDR3 runs 12 residues. Germline lookup yields CDR1 MNHEY and CDR2 SMNVEV (reference sequence). Trimming removed 6 bases from V and 6 bases from J, with 8 bases in between. The CDR3 nucleotides are TGTGCCAGCAGCACAGGGCCCGGGGAGCTGTTTTTT. Translated, it gives CASSTGPGELFF.

With regard to this clone: The identical CDR3 is also encoded by other nucleotide sequences in the sample. This chain's CDR3 is CASREAGASTDTQYF. In DNA, the CDR3 is TGTGCCAGCAGGGAAGCGGGGGCCAGCACAGATACGCAGTATTTT. The chain combines TRBV27 with TRBJ2-3, with 8 bases identical to TRBD2. CDR1 is MNHEY and CDR2 is SMNVEV in the germline V gene (reference sequence). V trimming: 6 bases; J trimming: 0 bases; junction bases outside the gene matches: 5. The CDR3 consists of 15 residues.

The CDR3 reads CASRPGQGARTDTQYF. CDR3 nucleotide sequence: TGCGCCAGCAGACCAGGGCAGGGGGCTCGCACAGATACGCAGTATTTT. This chain uses TRBV5-1 with TRBJ2-3; TRBD1 aligns across 8 bases. In germline, CDR1 is SGHRS, CDR2 YFSETQ. The trim removed 5 bases at V and 1 base at J, leaving 9 bases unmatched. This CDR3 has 16 amino acids.

V and J are TRBV7-9 and TRBJ2-1; TRBD1 aligns across 7 bases. The trim removed 3 bases at V and 10 bases at J, leaving 6 bases unmatched. The CDR3 length is 13 residues. Germline CDR1 and CDR2: SEHNR and FQNEAQ (reference sequence). CDR3 amino acids: CASSLAGGDEQFF. The DNA for the CDR3 is TGTGCCAGCAGCTTGGCAGGGGGTGACGAGCAGTTCTTC.

This clone was detected once. CDR3 sequence reads: CASSSQVSNTGELFF. In DNA form, the CDR3 reads TGCGCCAGCAGCTCCCAGGTATCGAACACCGGGGAGCTGTTTTTT. The V call is TRBV5-1, the J call TRBJ2-2; no clear D. The CDR3 runs 15 residues. Germline CDR1 is SGHRS and CDR2 is YFSETQ. V was clipped by 3 bases and J by 0 bases, with 9 bases between them.

The chain recombines TRBV28 with TRBJ1-1; D is unresolved. Trimming cost V 7 bases and J 0 bases, with 15 bases left between them. Germline CDR1 reads MDHEN; CDR2 reads SYDVKM. CDR3 length: 15 amino acids. The CDR3 loop reads CASTPFRVLNTEAFF. As DNA, the CDR3 is TGTGCCAGCACCCCGTTCCGGGTCTTGAACACTGAAGCTTTCTTT.

V is TRBV7-8 and J is TRBJ1-6, with a tentative D call TRBD1 (6 bases). The germline CDR1 and CDR2 sequences are SGHVS and FQNEAQ. V shed 4 bases and J shed 3 bases, with 13 bases lying between them. The CDR3 totals 16 residues. The DNA for the CDR3 is TGTGCCAGCAGCTCTCGCGGGGGCATCTATAATTCACCCCTCCACTTT. Translated: CASSSRGGIYNSPLHF.

V is TRBV5-4 and J is TRBJ1-3; a weak D match, TRBD1 (6 bases). V was shortened by 5 bases and J by 3 bases, with 9 bases between the two germline ends. The CDR3 totals 13 residues. Germline V gene lookup returns CDR1 SGHNT and CDR2 YYREEE (reference sequence). The CDR3 bases are TGTGCCAGCAGGCCAGGGGATGGAAACACCATATATTTT. Translation: CASRPGDGNTIYF.

The gene calls are TRBV4-1 and TRBJ1-2; D may be TRBD1 (5 bases). The CDR3 is 16 residues long. Trimming removed 3 bases from V and 4 bases from J, with 18 bases in between. CDR1 and CDR2 from the germline V gene are MGHRA and YSYEKL. The CDR3 region has the DNA TGCGCCAGCAGCCAGTCCTATCGGGGGACTGGCTATGGCTACACCTTC. Translated, it gives CASSQSYRGTGYGYTF.

The chain has TRBV7-6 and TRBJ1-1; possible D gene TRBD1, 5 bases. The CDR3 spans 12 residues. V was pared by 5 bases and J by 1 base, with 5 bases between. Germline-derived CDR1 and CDR2 are SGHVS and FNYEAQ. The CDR3 region is CASSQGNTEAFF. The CDR3 nucleotides read TGTGCCAGCAGCCAGGGGAACACTGAAGCTTTCTTT. Filled out from reference TRBV7-6 and TRBJ1-1, the complete variable domain reads GAGVSQSPRYKVTKRGQDVALRCDPISGHVSLYWYRQALGQGPEFLTYFNYEAQQDKSGLPNDRFSAERPEGSISTLTIQRTEQRDSAMYRCASSQGNTEAFFGQGTRLTVV.

The chain recombines TRBV24-1 with TRBJ2-1, with TRBD2 matching over 11 bases. The V gene end was trimmed by 9 bases and the J gene end by 6 bases; junction bases not matched to a gene: 6. The CDR3 covers 14 residues. Germline CDR1 reads KGHDR; CDR2 reads SFDVKD. The CDR3 is CATSPSGGSNEQFF. The CDR3 DNA reads as TGTGCCACCTCCCCTAGCGGGGGGAGCAATGAGCAGTTCTTC.

The gene calls are TRBV19 and TRBJ1-2; D remains unclear. This CDR3 has 12 residues. Germline loops: CDR1 LNHDA, CDR2 SQIVND (reference sequence). V lost 7 bases and J lost 5, with 11 bases in between. This chain's CDR3 is CASTNYGYGYTF. The CDR3 nucleotides read TGTGCCAGTACCAACTATGGGTATGGCTACACCTTC.

The V and J genes are TRBV24-1 and TRBJ2-2, with 8 bases matching TRBD1. Germline CDR1 KGHDR, CDR2 SFDVKD. Unmatched junction bases numbered 11, after V lost 3 bases and J lost 3 bases. The CDR3 contains 18 residues. CDR3 in amino acids: CATSDGVQGAQDTGELFF. The CDR3 DNA follows: TGTGCCACCAGTGATGGTGTGCAGGGGGCGCAGGACACCGGGGAGCTGTTTTTT.

The rearrangement uses TRBV27 and TRBJ1-2, with D possibly TRBD1 on 6 matching bases. Germline V CDR1 and CDR2: MNHEY, SMNVEV (reference sequence). CDR3 length equals 13 residues. Trimming removed 6 bases from V and 3 bases from J, with 11 bases in between. DNA for the CDR3: TGTGCCAGCAGCCCAAGGGGGTACTATGGCTACACCTTC. Protein: CASSPRGYYGYTF.

V usage is TRBV29-1 and J usage is TRBJ1-2; D call uncertain. Trimming took off 5 bases at V and 9 bases at J, with 13 bases between the two ends. In germline, CDR1 is SQVTM, CDR2 ANQGSEA. The CDR3 is 11 residues long. The CDR3 region is CSVLTGESYTF. CDR3 in DNA: TGCAGCGTTTTGACGGGAGAGAGCTACACCTTC.

The rearrangement links TRBV7-9 to TRBJ1-1; 10 nucleotides line up with TRBD1. Germline CDR1 reads SEHNR; CDR2 reads FQNEAQ (reference sequence). Germline trimming cut 5 bases from V and 3 bases from J; bases unmatched to any gene: 15. This CDR3 is built from 18 residues. Written as DNA, the CDR3 is TGTGCCAGCAGCCCCGAACCCTTTACCGGGACAGGGGACACTGAAGCTTTCTTT. This sequence encodes CASSPEPFTGTGDTEAFF.

The rearrangement joins TRBV6-4 to TRBJ1-5; D not certain. The CDR3 length is 14 residues. Germline V CDR1 and CDR2: MRHNA, SNTAGT. Trimming cost V 6 bases and J 8 bases, with 17 bases left between them. CDR3 protein: CASRRTGKSKPQHF. In nucleotides, the CDR3 is TGTGCCAGCAGAAGGACGGGGAAAAGTAAGCCCCAGCATTTT.

This chain uses TRBV18 with TRBJ2-4, with a possible D match to TRBD1 (5 bases). The CDR3 totals 13 residues. The V gene's germline CDR1 is KGHSH and CDR2 LQKENI. The ends were cut back, 3 bases at V and 9 bases at J, with 12 bases in the middle. The CDR3 here is CASSPNPRGIQYF. The DNA of the CDR3 is TGTGCCAGCTCACCCAACCCAAGGGGCATTCAGTACTTC.

This rearrangement joins TRBV6-2 or TRBV6-3 to TRBJ1-2; 7 nucleotides line up with TRBD1. The CDR3 runs 17 residues. Trimming removed 3 bases from V and 0 bases from J; junction bases left unmatched: 10. Germline lookup yields CDR1 MNHEY and CDR2 SVGEGT. The CDR3 sequence is CASSYTEQGLTNYGYTF. DNA of the CDR3: TGTGCCAGCAGTTATACCGAACAGGGGTTAACTAACTATGGCTACACCTTC.

This clone was counted a single time. V gene TRBV3-1 (or the pseudogene TRBV3-2) combines with J gene TRBJ2-7, with 8 bases aligning to TRBD1. The germline gives CDR1 LGHDT, CDR2 YNNKEL (reference sequence). Unmatched junction bases numbered 2, after V lost 0 bases and J lost 1 base. This CDR3 is 15 amino acids long. Here the CDR3 DNA reads TGTGCCAGCAGCCAAGATACAGGGGGATCCTACGAGCAGTACTTC. Translated: CASSQDTGGSYEQYF.

In this sample, this clone turned up once. The J gene is TRBJ2-1, the V gene TRBV19; 9 nucleotides agree with TRBD1. The CDR3 sequence is 13 residues long. V dropped 8 bases and J dropped 10; count of bases not matched to a gene: 9. Germline loops: CDR1 LNHDA, CDR2 SQIVND (reference sequence). The CDR3 region has the DNA TGTGCCAGTTCTAGGACAGGGGTGCAAGAGCAGTTCTTC. Protein sequence: CASSRTGVQEQFF.

The chain has TRBV29-1 and TRBJ2-3, with 10 bases that match TRBD2. The germline V gene encodes CDR1 SQVTM and CDR2 ANQGSEA. The CDR3 contains 14 residues. With V trimmed by 4 bases and J by 4 bases, 5 bases remained unmatched. Written as DNA, the CDR3 is TGCAGCGTTGGCAGCGGGGGGGCATCAGATACGCAGTATTTT. Encoded protein: CSVGSGGASDTQYF.